This T cell receptor (beta chain) originates from a study of blood T cell repertoires in COVID-19. Produced via immunoSEQ multiplex PCR; TCRdb's table is partial and in-frame only. The data hold some 490,000 clones, with 88% observed a single time. CDR1 and CDR2 (germline): SGHRS, YFSETQ. There are 14 residues in the CDR3. V was trimmed by 4 bases and J by 6 bases, leaving 13 bases between them. Grouping used clinical history reported by participants in a survey and questionnaire. Symptom resolution, clearance, or two negative PCRs marked the recovered donors of Cohort 3. The sample taken for sequencing was PBMCs or T cells enriched from blood (not recorded which). The clonotype originates from a woman aged 55-70 years who had recovered from COVID-19. The genes are TRBV5-1 and TRBJ2-2; TRBD1 is a possible D gene (5 bases). CDR3 DNA: TGCGCCAGCAGCGGATATACAGGCCCCGGGGAGCTGTTTTTT. Its translation: CASSGYTGPGELFF.